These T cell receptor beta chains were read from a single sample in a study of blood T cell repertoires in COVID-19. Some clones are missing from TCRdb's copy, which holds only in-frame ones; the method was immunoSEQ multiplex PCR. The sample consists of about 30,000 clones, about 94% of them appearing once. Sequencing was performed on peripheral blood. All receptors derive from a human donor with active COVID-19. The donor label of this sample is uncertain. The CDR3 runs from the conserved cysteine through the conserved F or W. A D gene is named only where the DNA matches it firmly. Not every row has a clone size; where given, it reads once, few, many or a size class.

CDR3 DNA: TGTGCCAGCAGACCGACTAGCGGGCTTTACAATGAGCAGTTCTTC; CDR3 protein: CASRPTSGLYNEQFF; V gene: TRBV2; D gene: TRBD2; J gene: TRBJ2-1; clone size: -; CDR3 length: 15
CDR3 DNA: TGTGCCAGCAGTTTACTAGCGGTCTCCTACGAGCAGTACTTC; CDR3 protein: CASSLLAVSYEQYF; V gene: TRBV6-2/TRBV6-3; D gene: TRBD2; J gene: TRBJ2-7; clone size: -; CDR3 length: 14
CDR3 DNA: TGTGCCACCAGCAGCCCGGGACTAGCGGGCTACAATGAGCAGTTCTTC; CDR3 protein: CATSSPGLAGYNEQFF; V gene: TRBV15; D gene: TRBD2; J gene: TRBJ2-1; clone size: -; CDR3 length: 16
CDR3 DNA: TGCGCCAGCAGCTTGCAACAGGGGGCCTACGAGCAGTACTTC; CDR3 protein: CASSLQQGAYEQYF; V gene: TRBV5-1; D gene: TRBD1; J gene: TRBJ2-7; clone size: -; CDR3 length: 14
CDR3 DNA: TGTGCCAGCAGCTTGGGGTGGGGCGAAACAGCGTTGAAGACCCAGTACTTC; CDR3 protein: CASSLGWGETALKTQYF; V gene: TRBV7-7; D gene: -; J gene: TRBJ2-5; clone size: -; CDR3 length: 17
CDR3 DNA: TGTGCCAGCACCGACAGGGTGCACGAGCAGTACTTC; CDR3 protein: CASTDRVHEQYF; V gene: TRBV28; D gene: TRBD1; J gene: TRBJ2-7; clone size: once; CDR3 length: 12
CDR3 DNA: TGTGCCTGGATGGGACAGTATAATTCACCCCTCCACTTT; CDR3 protein: CAWMGQYNSPLHF; V gene: TRBV30; D gene: TRBD1; J gene: TRBJ1-6; clone size: -; CDR3 length: 13
CDR3 DNA: TGCGCCAGCAGCTTAACCGGGACAGGATTAAATAATTCACCCCTCCACTTT; CDR3 protein: CASSLTGTGLNNSPLHF; V gene: TRBV5-1; D gene: TRBD1; J gene: TRBJ1-6; clone size: -; CDR3 length: 17
CDR3 DNA: TGTGCCAGCAGCCGATTTAGGGAGGCCGAGCAGTTCTTC; CDR3 protein: CASSRFREAEQFF; V gene: TRBV3-1/TRBV3-2; D gene: -; J gene: TRBJ2-1; clone size: -; CDR3 length: 13
CDR3 DNA: TGTGCCAGCAGCTTAAATGGCGGGAGGCCTTCCGAGCAGTTCTTC; CDR3 protein: CASSLNGGRPSEQFF; V gene: TRBV7-6; D gene: TRBD2; J gene: TRBJ2-1; clone size: -; CDR3 length: 15
CDR3 DNA: TGTGCCAGCGGGAGGCCCATTAACAGGGGGCTCGTCCAATACTTC; CDR3 protein: CASGRPINRGLVQYF; V gene: TRBV6-5; D gene: TRBD1; J gene: TRBJ2-7; clone size: -; CDR3 length: 15
CDR3 DNA: TGTGCCAGCAGCCAAGGGGTCGCAGACAGAGCAGTCTATGGCTACACCTTC; CDR3 protein: CASSQGVADRAVYGYTF; V gene: TRBV3-1/TRBV3-2; D gene: -; J gene: TRBJ1-2; clone size: -; CDR3 length: 17
CDR3 DNA: TGTGCCAGCAGGAACCGGGACTCCCCTGGGGAGCAGTACTTC; CDR3 protein: CASRNRDSPGEQYF; V gene: TRBV27; D gene: -; J gene: TRBJ2-7; clone size: -; CDR3 length: 14